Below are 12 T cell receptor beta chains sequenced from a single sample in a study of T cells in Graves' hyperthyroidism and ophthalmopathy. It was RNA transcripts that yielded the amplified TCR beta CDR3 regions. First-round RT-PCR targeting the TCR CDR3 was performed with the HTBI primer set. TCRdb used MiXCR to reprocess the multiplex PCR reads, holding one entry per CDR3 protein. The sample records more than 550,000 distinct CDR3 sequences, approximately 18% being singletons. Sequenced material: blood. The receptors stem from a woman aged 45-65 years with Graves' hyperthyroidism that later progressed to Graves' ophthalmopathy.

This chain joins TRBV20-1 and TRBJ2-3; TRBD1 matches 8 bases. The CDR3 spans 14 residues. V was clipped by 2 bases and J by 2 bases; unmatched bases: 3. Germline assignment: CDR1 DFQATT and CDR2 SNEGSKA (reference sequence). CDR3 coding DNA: TGCAGTGCTAGACGGGACAGGATCACAGATACGCAGTATTTT. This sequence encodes CSARRDRITDTQYF.

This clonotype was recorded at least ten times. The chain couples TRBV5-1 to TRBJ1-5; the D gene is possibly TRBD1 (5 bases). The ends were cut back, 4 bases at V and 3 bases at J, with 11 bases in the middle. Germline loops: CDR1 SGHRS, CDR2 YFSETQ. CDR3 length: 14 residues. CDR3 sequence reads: CASSLTGVNQPQHF. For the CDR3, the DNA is TGCGCCAGCAGCCTAACAGGAGTCAATCAGCCCCAGCATTTT.

CDR3 sequence reads: CASSLASGYQETQYF. CDR3 nucleotides: TGTGCCAGCAGCTTAGCGTCGGGTTACCAAGAGACCCAGTACTTC. V gene TRBV7-9 combines with J gene TRBJ2-5; D gene ambiguous. The CDR3 sequence is 15 residues long. Germline lookup yields CDR1 SEHNR and CDR2 FQNEAQ (reference sequence). V was clipped by 0 bases and J by 0 bases, with 8 bases between them. Full variable domain (rest looked up from reference TRBV7-9 and TRBJ2-5): DTGVSQNPRHKITKRGQNVTFRCDPISEHNRLYWYRQTLGQGPEFLTYFQNEAQLEKSRLLSDRFSAERPKGSFSTLEIQRTEQGDSAMYLCASSLASGYQETQYFGPGTRLLVL.

CDR3 sequence reads: CASSESAHYYGYTF. CDR3 nucleotides: TGCGCCAGCAGTGAGTCTGCCCATTACTATGGCTACACCTTC. V is TRBV10-2 and J is TRBJ1-2; D remains unclear. The CDR3 extends over 14 amino acids. V was shortened by 0 bases and J by 3 bases, with 8 bases between the two germline ends. CDR1 and CDR2 from the germline V gene are WSHSY and SAAADI.

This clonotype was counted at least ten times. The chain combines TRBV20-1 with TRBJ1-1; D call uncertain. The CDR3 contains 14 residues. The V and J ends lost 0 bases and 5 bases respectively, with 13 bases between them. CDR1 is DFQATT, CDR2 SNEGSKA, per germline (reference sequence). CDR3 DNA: TGCAGTGCTAGAGATACCCGGGGAGGGACTGAAGCTTTCTTT. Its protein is CSARDTRGGTEAFF.

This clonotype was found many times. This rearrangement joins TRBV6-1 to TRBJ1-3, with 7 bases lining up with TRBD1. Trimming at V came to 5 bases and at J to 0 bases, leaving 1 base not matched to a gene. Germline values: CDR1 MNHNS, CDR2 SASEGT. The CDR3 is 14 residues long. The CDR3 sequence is CASSQGVSGNTIYF. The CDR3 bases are TGTGCCAGCAGTCAGGGGGTCTCTGGAAACACCATATATTTT.

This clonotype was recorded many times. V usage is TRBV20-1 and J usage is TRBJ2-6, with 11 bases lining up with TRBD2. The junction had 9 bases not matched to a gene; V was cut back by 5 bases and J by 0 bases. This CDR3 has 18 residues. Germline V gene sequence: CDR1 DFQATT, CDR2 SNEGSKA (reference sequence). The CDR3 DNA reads TGCAGTGCTCCCTCGACTAGCGGGGTAGCCTCTGGGGCCAACGTCCTGACTTTC. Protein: CSAPSTSGVASGANVLTF.

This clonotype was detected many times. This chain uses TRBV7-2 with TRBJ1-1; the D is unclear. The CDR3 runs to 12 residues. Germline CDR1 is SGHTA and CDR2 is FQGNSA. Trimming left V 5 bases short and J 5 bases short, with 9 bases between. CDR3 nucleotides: TGTGCCAGCAGCCCCCCGGTTACTGAAGCTTTCTTT. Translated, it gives CASSPPVTEAFF.

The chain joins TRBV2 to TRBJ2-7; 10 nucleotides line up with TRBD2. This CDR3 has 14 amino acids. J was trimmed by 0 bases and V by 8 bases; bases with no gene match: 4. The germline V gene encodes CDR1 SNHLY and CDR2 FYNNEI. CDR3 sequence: CASVAGGNSYEQYF. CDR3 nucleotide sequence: TGTGCCAGCGTAGCGGGGGGAAACTCCTACGAGCAGTACTTC.

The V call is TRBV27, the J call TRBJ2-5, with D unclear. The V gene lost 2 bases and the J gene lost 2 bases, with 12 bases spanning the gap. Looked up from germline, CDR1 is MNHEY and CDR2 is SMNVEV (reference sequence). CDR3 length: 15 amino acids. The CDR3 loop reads CASSLQETPQETQYF. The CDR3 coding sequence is TGTGCCAGCAGTTTACAGGAGACCCCTCAAGAGACCCAGTACTTC.

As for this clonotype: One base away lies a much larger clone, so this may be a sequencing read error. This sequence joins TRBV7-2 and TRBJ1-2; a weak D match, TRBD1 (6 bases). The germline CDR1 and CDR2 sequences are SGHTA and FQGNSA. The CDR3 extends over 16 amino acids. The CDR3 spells CVSSLGFSQGSGGYTF. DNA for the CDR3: TGTGTCAGCAGCTTAGGGTTTTCCCAGGGGTCCGGTGGCTACACCTTC.

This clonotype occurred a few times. The CDR3 bases are TGCAGTGCTAGAGATCTGGGACTAGCGGGGCTCAGCACAGATACGCAGTATTTT. Translation gives CSARDLGLAGLSTDTQYF. The genes are TRBV20-1 and TRBJ2-3, with 13 bases matching TRBD2. Trimming cost V 0 bases and J 0 bases; bases outside gene matches: 6. Germline V gives CDR1 DFQATT, CDR2 SNEGSKA (reference sequence). This CDR3 contains 18 residues.